The 17 T cell receptor beta chains presented below share a single source sample, sequenced in a study of siplizumab effects on memory and regulatory T cells. Profiled with immunoSEQ multiplex PCR; TCRdb holds only in-frame clones, not every one. The sample gives about 120,000 clones, roughly 93% of which show up once; over 0.15% is in the top ten. The sequenced sample was non-Treg CD4+ T cells sorted from blood. These receptors were collected from a human donor in good health.

A remark on this clone: Additional DNA sequences in this sample encode the identical CDR3. This chain joins TRBV11-3 and TRBJ2-1; TRBD1 aligns across 8 bases. Germline V CDR1 and CDR2: SGHNT, YENEEA. V was clipped by 5 bases and J by 7 bases; unmatched bases: 7. This CDR3 has 14 residues. In DNA form, the CDR3 reads TGTGCCAGCAGCGGGACAGGAGTACGAAATGAGCAGTTCTTC. The encoded protein is CASSGTGVRNEQFF.

V and J are TRBV6-5 and TRBJ1-2, with a tentative D call TRBD1 (5 bases). The V end was cut by 2 bases, the J end by 8 bases, with 18 bases between. CDR3 length: 15 amino acids. Germline CDR1 and CDR2: MNHEY and SVGAGI. The chain's CDR3 is CASSYDHGGWGGYTF. DNA of the CDR3: TGTGCCAGCAGTTACGATCACGGAGGATGGGGGGGCTACACCTTC.

In this sample, this clone turned up once. The chain carries TRBV21-1 and TRBJ2-7; the table's D call of TRBD2 was not tested on the DNA. TRBV21-1 is tagged as a pseudogene. The CDR3 covers 19 residues. The CDR3 sequence is CATPPGLARGPIQAYEQYF. In DNA, the CDR3 is TGTGCCACCCCACCCGGACTAGCGAGGGGGCCAATTCAAGCCTACGAGCAGTACTTC.

In nucleotides, the CDR3 is TGTGCCAGCAGTCGGACTAGCGGGGGGCCCCAAGAGACCCAGTACTTC. Residues: CASSRTSGGPQETQYF. This chain uses TRBV11-2 with TRBJ2-5, with TRBD2 matching 14 bases. Germline V CDR1 and CDR2: SGHAT, FQNNGV. There are 16 residues in the CDR3. Trimming at V came to 6 bases and at J to 1 base, leaving 4 bases not matched to a gene.

The genes are TRBV5-6 and TRBJ2-1; 9 bases align to TRBD2. The CDR3 consists of 15 residues. Germline CDR1 SGHDT, CDR2 YYEEEE. V trimming: 0 bases; J trimming: 3 bases; junction bases outside the gene matches: 1. CDR3 residues: CASSLGLADYNEQFF. The CDR3, as DNA: TGTGCCAGCAGCTTGGGACTAGCGGACTACAATGAGCAGTTCTTC.

This rearrangement joins TRBV10-3 to TRBJ1-1, with a possible D match to TRBD1 (6 bases). Germline V CDR1 and CDR2: ENHRY, SYGVKD. The CDR3 covers 16 residues. V was pared by 0 bases and J by 5 bases, with 16 bases between. The CDR3 protein is CAISESKWGQGTEAFF. In nucleotides, the CDR3 is TGTGCCATCAGTGAGTCGAAATGGGGGCAGGGGACTGAAGCTTTCTTT.

This rearrangement joins TRBV5-1 to TRBJ2-5; D is possibly TRBD1 or TRBD2 (5 bases each). The germline gives CDR1 SGHRS, CDR2 YFSETQ. The CDR3 is 14 amino acids. V lost 2 bases and J 2 bases, leaving 10 bases between the germline ends. CDR3 region: CASSLSWGQETQYF. The CDR3 DNA sequence: TGCGCCAGCAGCTTATCGTGGGGGCAAGAGACCCAGTACTTC.

The rearrangement links TRBV19 to TRBJ2-7, with 8 bases aligning to TRBD1. V shed 5 bases, J shed 4 bases, and the junction held 7 bases outside the gene matches. The CDR3 consists of 14 residues. The germline V gene encodes CDR1 LNHDA and CDR2 SQIVND (reference sequence). The CDR3 sequence is CASSASTGGYEQYF. CDR3 nucleotide sequence: TGTGCCAGTAGTGCGTCAACAGGGGGATACGAGCAGTACTTC.

The chain is built from TRBV5-1 and TRBJ1-2; D is perhaps TRBD1 (5 bases). The CDR3 length is 18 residues. V was shortened by 0 bases and J by 3 bases, with 21 bases between the two germline ends. The V gene's germline CDR1 is SGHRS and CDR2 YFSETQ. DNA for the CDR3: TGCGCCAGCAGCTTGGCCGGGGGGTTCCAGGGTCAAGACTATGGCTACACCTTC. Its translation: CASSLAGGFQGQDYGYTF.

V and J are TRBV5-5 and TRBJ2-7; 7 nucleotides agree with TRBD2. CDR1 SGHKS and CDR2 YYEKEE come from the germline V gene (reference sequence). The trim removed 4 bases at V and 1 base at J, leaving 2 bases unmatched. The CDR3 is 13 amino acids. The CDR3 loop is CASSQAGSYEQYF. DNA for the CDR3: TGTGCCAGCAGCCAAGCGGGGTCCTACGAGCAGTACTTC.

This clone has just a few counts. The chain combines TRBV7-2 with TRBJ1-2; D is perhaps TRBD1 (5 bases). The V gene's germline CDR1 is SGHTA and CDR2 FQGNSA. The CDR3 contains 15 residues. V lost 4 bases and J lost 2, with 14 bases in between. This chain's CDR3 is CASSSPVGTNYGYTF. In nucleotides, the CDR3 is TGTGCCAGCAGCTCCCCCGTAGGGACCAACTATGGCTACACCTTC.

The chain is built from TRBV6-5 and TRBJ1-3; no clear D gene. CDR1 and CDR2 (germline): MNHEY, SVGAGI. This CDR3 has 13 amino acids. V was clipped by 10 bases and J by 0 bases, with 10 bases between them. DNA of the CDR3: TGTGCCACCACTGGGAGCTCTGGAAACACCATATATTTT. It specifies CATTGSSGNTIYF.

The rearrangement uses TRBV5-1 and TRBJ2-1; the match to TRBD2 covers 7 bases. Unmatched junction bases numbered 4, after V lost 0 bases and J lost 1 base. CDR1 is SGHRS and CDR2 is YFSETQ in the germline V gene. The CDR3 totals 16 residues. The CDR3 protein is CASSLVLAVSYNEQFF. Written as DNA, the CDR3 is TGCGCCAGCAGCTTGGTGCTAGCGGTATCCTACAATGAGCAGTTCTTC. Complete variable domain (other parts from reference TRBV5-1 and TRBJ2-1): KAGVTQTPRYLIKTRGQQVTLSCSPISGHRSVSWYQQTPGQGLQFLFEYFSETQRNKGNFPGRFSGRQFSNSRSEMNVSTLELGDSALYLCASSLVLAVSYNEQFFGPGTRLTVL.

V usage is TRBV7-3 and J usage is TRBJ2-3; D might be TRBD1 (6 bases). The CDR3 runs to 13 residues. The V end was cut by 8 bases, the J end by 2 bases, with 11 bases between. From germline, CDR1 is SGHTA and CDR2 FQGTGA. DNA for the CDR3: TGTGCCAGCGTTGGACAGCCCACAGATACGCAGTATTTT. Its translation: CASVGQPTDTQYF.

In DNA form, the CDR3 reads TGTGCCAGTAGTATAGATGGGCCGGCAACTAATGAAAAACTGTTTTTT. Its translation: CASSIDGPATNEKLFF. This chain connects TRBV19 to TRBJ1-4; D is ambiguous. The CDR3 is made up of 16 amino acids. V was pared by 0 bases and J by 0 bases, with 8 bases between. CDR1 LNHDA and CDR2 SQIVND come from the germline V gene (reference sequence).

The chain has TRBV30 and TRBJ1-5; D ambiguous. The germline V gene has CDR1 GTSNPN and CDR2 SVGIG (reference sequence). Between the trimmed V and J ends, which lost 2 bases and 6 bases, there was a span of 11 bases. This CDR3 has 13 residues. Here the CDR3 reads CAWSPGMSQPQHF. The CDR3 region has the DNA TGTGCCTGGAGTCCGGGAATGAGTCAGCCCCAGCATTTT.

The CDR3 bases are TGCGCCAGCAGCTTGGCCAGCGGGGGGGCCGTGGAGACCCAGTACTTC. It is translated as CASSLASGGAVETQYF. This rearrangement joins TRBV5-1 to TRBJ2-5, with 10 bases matching TRBD2. The junction had 7 bases not matched to a gene; V was cut back by 0 bases and J by 5 bases. Germline CDR1 and CDR2: SGHRS and YFSETQ. This CDR3 region has 16 residues.